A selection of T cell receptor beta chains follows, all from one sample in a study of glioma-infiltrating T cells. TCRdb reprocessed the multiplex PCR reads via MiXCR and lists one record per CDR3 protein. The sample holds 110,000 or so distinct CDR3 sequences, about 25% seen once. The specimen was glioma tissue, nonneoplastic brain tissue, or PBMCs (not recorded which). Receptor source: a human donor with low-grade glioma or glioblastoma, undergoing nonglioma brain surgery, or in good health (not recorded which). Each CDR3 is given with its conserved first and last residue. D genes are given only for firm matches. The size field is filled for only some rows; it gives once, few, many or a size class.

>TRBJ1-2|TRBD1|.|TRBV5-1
TGCGCCAGCAGCTCCGACCCGGGACAGGGGGCGAGTGGCTACACCTTC
CASSSDPGQGASGYTF
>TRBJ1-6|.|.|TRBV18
TGTGCCAGCTCATCAGAGAGCCAGTTGAATCCGCCCCTCCACTTT
CASSSESQLNPPLHF
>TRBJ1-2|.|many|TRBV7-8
TGTGCCAGCAGCTTAGGGGCTGCCGCTAACTATGGCTACACCTTC
CASSLGAAANYGYTF
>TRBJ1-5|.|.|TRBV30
TGTGCCTGGGGCCAGAAACCAAATAGCAATCAGCCCCAGCATTTT
CAWGQKPNSNQPQHF
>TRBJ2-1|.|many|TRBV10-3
TGTGCCATCAGTGAGGGCAGGGAGGAGGATGAGCAGTTCTTC
CAISEGREEDEQFF
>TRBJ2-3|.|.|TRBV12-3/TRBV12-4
TGTGCCAGCAGCCGAGGAGGGCAGAGACGCACAGATACGCAGTATTTT
CASSRGGQRRTDTQYF
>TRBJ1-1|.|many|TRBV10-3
TGTGCCATCAGCCGCAGCGCCATGAACACTGAAGCTTTCTTT
CAISRSAMNTEAFF
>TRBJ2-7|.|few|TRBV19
TGTGCCAGTAGTGAAGCCTATCCGACGAGAGGGCAGTACTTC
CASSEAYPTRGQYF
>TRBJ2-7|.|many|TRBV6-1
TGTGCCAGCAGATCGGGGCAGGGACACGAGCAGTACTTC
CASRSGQGHEQYF
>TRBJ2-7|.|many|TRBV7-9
TGTGCCAGCAGCTTAAGACCGGACTACGAGCAGTACTTC
CASSLRPDYEQYF
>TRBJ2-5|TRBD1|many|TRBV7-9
TGTGCCAGCAGCTTGACAGGGCCAGAGACCCAGTACTTC
CASSLTGPETQYF
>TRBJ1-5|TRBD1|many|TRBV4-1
TGCGCCAGCAGCCGCGGGACAGACTATAGCAATCAGCCCCAGCATTTT
CASSRGTDYSNQPQHF
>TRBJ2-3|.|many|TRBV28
TGTGCCAGCAGTCCCGGAAACACAGATACGCAGTATTTT
CASSPGNTDTQYF
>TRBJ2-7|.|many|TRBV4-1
TGCGCCAGCAGCCAAAGAAACGAGCAGTACTTC
CASSQRNEQYF
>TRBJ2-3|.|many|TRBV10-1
TGCGCCAGCAGTGGGACGAGTTCAGATACGCAGTATTTT
CASSGTSSDTQYF
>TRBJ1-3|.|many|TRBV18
TGTGCCAGCTCACCACCGTCAGTCTCTGGAAACACCATATATTTT
CASSPPSVSGNTIYF
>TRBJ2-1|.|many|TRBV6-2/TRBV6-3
TGTGCCAGCAGTTACGTTAGCGGAGCGAACAATGAGCAGTTCTTC
CASSYVSGANNEQFF
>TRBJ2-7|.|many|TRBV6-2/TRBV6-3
TGTGCCAGCAGTTACCGGCCCTACGAGCAGTACTTC
CASSYRPYEQYF
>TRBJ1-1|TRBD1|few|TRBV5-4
TGTGCCAGCAGCTCGTTTACTTACAGGGGGCGCGACACTGAAGCTTTCTTT
CASSSFTYRGRDTEAFF
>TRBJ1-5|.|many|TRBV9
TGTGCCAGCAGCGCCGGGAACCCCAATCAGCCCCAGCATTTT
CASSAGNPNQPQHF
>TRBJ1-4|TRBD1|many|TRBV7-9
TGTGCCAGCAGCCGATTGAGGACAGGGAGTGGTGAAAAACTGTTTTTT
CASSRLRTGSGEKLFF
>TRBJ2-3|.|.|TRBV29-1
TGCAGCATTGACACGGGCACAGATACGCAGTATTTT
CSIDTGTDTQYF
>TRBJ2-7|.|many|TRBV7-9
TGTGCCAGCAGCCGCGGAGTGAGGAACGAGCAGTACTTC
CASSRGVRNEQYF
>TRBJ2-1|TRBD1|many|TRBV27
TGTGCCAGCACGTGGGACAGGTCCTACAATGAGCAGTTCTTC
CASTWDRSYNEQFF
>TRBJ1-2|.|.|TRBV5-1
TGCGCCAGCAGCTTGGCCGGGGGCCAGAGGCCCTATGGCTACACCTTC
CASSLAGGQRPYGYTF
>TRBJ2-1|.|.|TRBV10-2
TGCGCCAGCAGCACTACCTACCGGACCCGAAGTCAGGGGAATGAGCAGTTCTTC
CASSTTYRTRSQGNEQFF